Following are 25 T cell receptor beta chains from one sample sequenced in a study of a mutant IDH1 vaccine in newly diagnosed glioma. Profiled with immunoSEQ multiplex PCR; TCRdb holds only in-frame clones, not every one. The table records some 61,000 clones, approximately 88% of them present only once. These receptors are not linked to any known antigen. The sample's time point: week 35, safety follow-up. Topical imiquimod accompanied each vaccine dose, which consisted of 300 ug of mutant IDH1 20-mer peptide. The material was PBMCs, obtained from a glioma patient whose treatment included an IDH1 peptide vaccine. These receptors were taken from a man aged 18 to 35 with glioma.

The rearrangement uses TRBV6-6 and TRBJ2-7, with TRBD2 identical over 12 bases. The CDR3 is 16 amino acids. The ends lost 11 bases at V and 4 bases at J; junction bases unmatched: 15. Germline V CDR1 and CDR2: MNHNY, SVGAGI (reference sequence). CDR3 DNA sequence: TGTGCCGTCACCCCCCTAGCGGGGGGGCGCGGTTACGAGCAGTACTTC. Its protein product is CAVTPLAGGRGYEQYF.

The chain combines TRBV30 with TRBJ1-2; D is perhaps TRBD1 (6 bases). Looked up from germline, CDR1 is GTSNPN and CDR2 is SVGIG (reference sequence). The CDR3 has 14 residues. Trimming pared 0 bases from V and 5 bases from J, leaving 13 bases between. This CDR3 is CAWSVLQGRYGYTF. CDR3 nucleotide sequence: TGTGCCTGGAGTGTACTACAGGGTCGGTATGGCTACACCTTC.

The chain joins TRBV6-5 to TRBJ2-7; a weak D match, TRBD1 (6 bases). Per the germline V gene, CDR1 is MNHEY and CDR2 is SVGAGI. Trimming took off 7 bases at V and 3 bases at J, with 13 bases between the two ends. This CDR3 has 13 residues. The CDR3 is CASTTGFGYEQYF. CDR3 nucleotides: TGTGCCAGCACGACAGGTTTTGGCTACGAGCAGTACTTC.

The chain carries TRBV19 and TRBJ1-1; TRBD1 is a possible D gene (5 bases). The CDR3 runs 14 residues. Germline V gene lookup returns CDR1 LNHDA and CDR2 SQIVND (reference sequence). V gave up 5 bases and J gave up 6 bases, with 16 bases separating them. The CDR3 DNA sequence: TGTGCCAGTAGTTTAAGCAGGGAAGTCTCTGAAGCTTTCTTT. As protein: CASSLSREVSEAFF.

This CDR3 is CASSQDPGQGYGYTF. The CDR3 DNA is TGCGCCAGCAGCCAAGATCCGGGACAGGGGTATGGCTACACCTTC. This chain joins TRBV4-3 and TRBJ1-2; TRBD1 agrees at 10 bases. The CDR3 spans 15 residues. Trimming at V came to 0 bases and at J to 5 bases, leaving 3 bases not matched to a gene. CDR1 is LGHNA and CDR2 is YSLEER in the germline V gene.

The CDR3 sequence: CASSLSGGIYYGYTF. In DNA, the CDR3 is TGTGCCAGCAGCTTATCGGGAGGGATTTACTATGGCTACACCTTC. The rearrangement links TRBV7-9 to TRBJ1-2; D is unclear. V was pared by 2 bases and J by 3 bases, with 13 bases between. CDR3 length: 15 residues. Germline V gene data show CDR1 as SEHNR and CDR2 as FQNEAQ (reference sequence).

This clone occurred once. The rearrangement joins TRBV6-5 to TRBJ2-1; TRBD1 matches at 8 bases. With V trimmed by 6 bases and J by 12 bases, 7 bases remained unmatched. The CDR3 runs to 12 residues. Germline V gene sequence: CDR1 MNHEY, CDR2 SVGAGI. In nucleotides, the CDR3 is TGTGCCAGCAGCCAGGACAGGGCGTGGCAGTTCTTC. Translating gives CASSQDRAWQFF.

The chain employs TRBV21-1 and TRBJ2-5. TRBV21-1 is tagged as a pseudogene. The CDR3 totals 8 residues. The CDR3 coding sequence is TGTGCCAGCAGCTCCCAGTACTTC. The encoded protein is CASSSQYF.

This sequence joins TRBV10-3 and TRBJ1-4, with a possible D match to TRBD1 (5 bases). Germline loops: CDR1 ENHRY, CDR2 SYGVKD. Between the trimmed V and J ends, which lost 3 bases and 8 bases, there was a span of 10 bases. The CDR3 sequence is 13 residues long. The CDR3 sequence: CAISETGPEKLFF. The CDR3 DNA sequence: TGTGCCATCAGTGAAACAGGCCCCGAAAAACTGTTTTTT.

The chain joins TRBV29-1 to TRBJ1-2; 7 positions match TRBD1. V dropped 4 bases and J dropped 7; count of bases not matched to a gene: 6. The length of the CDR3 is 12 residues. Germline CDR1 reads SQVTM; CDR2 reads ANQGSEA. The CDR3 sequence: CSVGGQLSGYTF. The CDR3 DNA sequence: TGCAGCGTTGGGGGACAGTTGAGTGGCTACACCTTC.

V is TRBV6-5 and J is TRBJ2-7; 7 bases agree with TRBD2. The V gene's germline CDR1 is MNHEY and CDR2 SVGAGI. V was pared by 3 bases and J by 0 bases, with 2 bases of the junction left unmatched. The CDR3 is 14 amino acids. Written as DNA, the CDR3 is TGTGCCAGCAGTTATGGGGGGGACTCCTACGAGCAGTACTTC. Translation gives CASSYGGDSYEQYF.

CDR3 amino acids: CASSPRTSGAREQYF. The DNA for the CDR3 is TGTGCCAGCTCACCTAGGACTAGCGGGGCCCGCGAGCAGTACTTC. This rearrangement joins TRBV18 to TRBJ2-7, with 12 bases that match TRBD2. Germline V gene lookup returns CDR1 KGHSH and CDR2 LQKENI. The V segment lost 3 bases and the J segment 6 bases; nucleotides outside the gene matches: 6. CDR3 length: 15 residues. The variable domain in full, completed from reference TRBV18 and TRBJ2-7, reads NAGVMQNPRHLVRRRGQEARLRCSPMKGHSHVYWYRQLPEEGLKFMVYLQKENIIDESGMPKERFSAEFPKEGPSILRIQQVVRGDSAAYFCASSPRTSGAREQYFGPGTRLTVT.

This chain uses TRBV9 with TRBJ2-1; possibly TRBD2 for D (5 bases). CDR1 and CDR2 (germline): SGDLS, YYNGEE. The V gene lost 3 bases and the J gene lost 9 bases, with 13 bases spanning the gap. The CDR3 spans 13 residues. The CDR3 is CASSAERRGEQFF. CDR3 nucleotides: TGTGCCAGCAGCGCTGAAAGACGGGGTGAGCAGTTCTTC.

This chain uses TRBV6-4 with TRBJ2-2; D call uncertain. The CDR3 is made up of 13 amino acids. Trimming stripped 3 bases from V and 1 base from J, with 3 bases between. Looked up from germline, CDR1 is MRHNA and CDR2 is SNTAGT. CDR3 protein: CASSEGNTGELFF. The CDR3 bases are TGTGCCAGCAGTGAGGGGAACACCGGGGAGCTGTTTTTT.

This chain connects TRBV4-2 to TRBJ1-1, with unresolved D. The V end lost 1 base, the J end lost 6 bases, and 3 bases lay between the germline ends. There are 11 residues in the CDR3. Looked up from germline, CDR1 is LGHNA and CDR2 is YNFKEQ. Written as DNA, the CDR3 is TGTGCCAGCAGCCAAGGTTCTGAAGCTTTCTTT. Protein: CASSQGSEAFF.

The gene calls are TRBV13 and TRBJ2-2, with 9 bases identical to TRBD1. The ends lost 6 bases at V and 6 bases at J; junction bases unmatched: 5. This CDR3 is 14 amino acids long. The germline gives CDR1 PRHDT, CDR2 FYEKMQ (reference sequence). CDR3 coding DNA: TGTGCCAGCAGTCAGCGACAGGGGGCCGGGGAGCTGTTTTTT. Its translation is CASSQRQGAGELFF. The full variable domain, in which reference TRBV13 and TRBJ2-2 provide the parts outside the CDR3, is AAGVIQSPRHLIKEKRETATLKCYPIPRHDTVYWYQQGPGQDPQFLISFYEKMQSDKGSIPDRFSAQQFSDYHSELNMSSLELGDSALYFCASSQRQGAGELFFGEGSRLTVL.

The chain links TRBV4-3 to TRBJ2-1; D is ambiguous. Germline loops: CDR1 LGHNA, CDR2 YSLEER. The CDR3 spans 15 residues. V shed 7 bases and J shed 4 bases, with 17 bases lying between them. The CDR3 coding sequence is TGCGCCAGCACAGAGGAATTCTTACCGTACAATGAGCAGTTCTTC. The encoded protein is CASTEEFLPYNEQFF.

The V gene is TRBV11-3, the J gene TRBJ2-1, with 11 nucleotides matching TRBD2. The CDR3 consists of 17 residues. The trim removed 5 bases at V and 4 bases at J, leaving 10 bases unmatched. The germline V gene encodes CDR1 SGHNT and CDR2 YENEEA. CDR3 sequence: CASSPGSTSGKYNEQFF. The CDR3 DNA reads as TGTGCCAGCAGCCCGGGGTCGACTAGCGGGAAGTACAATGAGCAGTTCTTC. Using reference TRBV11-3 and TRBJ2-1 for the parts outside the CDR3, the full variable domain is EAGVVQSPRYKIIEKKQPVAFWCNPISGHNTLYWYLQNLGQGPELLIRYENEEAVDDSQLPKDRFSAERLKGVDSTLKIQPAELGDSAVYLCASSPGSTSGKYNEQFFGPGTRLTVL.

The chain combines TRBV6-6 with TRBJ2-3, with D tentatively TRBD1 (6 bases). This CDR3 contains 15 residues. The germline V and J ends were trimmed by 6 bases and 2 bases, with 15 bases remaining between them. The germline gives CDR1 MNHNY, CDR2 SVGAGI (reference sequence). CDR3: CASRPARGHTDTQYF. CDR3 bases: TGTGCCAGCAGACCCGCCAGGGGCCACACAGATACGCAGTATTTT.

The J gene is TRBJ2-1, the V gene TRBV2; 7 nucleotides match TRBD1. V lost 7 bases and J lost 7; bases outside the gene matches: 10. Germline V lookup: CDR1 SNHLY, CDR2 FYNNEI. This CDR3 is built from 14 residues. The CDR3 region is CASTWDSSTNEQFF. In DNA, the CDR3 is TGTGCCAGCACCTGGGACAGTTCGACGAATGAGCAGTTCTTC.

This clone was picked up a small number of times. This chain joins TRBV7-8 and TRBJ2-1; D might be TRBD2 (5 bases). V dropped 5 bases and J dropped 2 bases, with 10 bases sitting between them. CDR1 SGHVS and CDR2 FQNEAQ come from the germline V gene. The CDR3 has 14 residues. CDR3 DNA: TGTGCCAGCAGCCCGGGAAGCGCCTACAATGAGCAGTTCTTC. Translating gives CASSPGSAYNEQFF.

V and J are TRBV7-2 and TRBJ1-1, with D uncertain. This CDR3 is 12 amino acids long. The germline gives CDR1 SGHTA, CDR2 FQGNSA. The V gene lost 5 bases and the J gene lost 6 bases, with 10 bases spanning the gap. This chain's CDR3 is CASSIWTSEAFF. The CDR3 nucleotides read TGTGCCAGCAGCATATGGACTTCTGAAGCTTTCTTT.

V gene TRBV28 combines with J gene TRBJ1-1; no definite D call. The CDR3 consists of 14 residues. Trimming removed 7 bases from V and 9 bases from J, with 21 bases in between. The germline gives CDR1 MDHEN, CDR2 SYDVKM. This CDR3 reads CASTPPSRGSKAFF. The CDR3 DNA reads TGTGCCAGCACCCCCCCGTCTCGAGGGTCTAAAGCTTTCTTT.

Comments on this clone: This specimen includes other DNA sequences encoding the same CDR3. V usage is TRBV4-2 and J usage is TRBJ1-1; 10 bases match TRBD1. CDR3 length: 14 amino acids. Germline V gene lookup returns CDR1 LGHNA and CDR2 YNFKEQ. V lost 4 bases, J lost 4 bases, and 3 bases stayed unmatched. The CDR3 sequence is CASSLWTGGTEAFF. CDR3 sequence (DNA): TGTGCCAGCAGCCTCTGGACAGGGGGCACTGAAGCTTTCTTT.

The gene calls are TRBV9 and TRBJ1-2, with no clear D. Germline V CDR1 and CDR2: SGDLS, YYNGEE. The CDR3 covers 13 residues. Between the trimmed V and J ends, which lost 0 bases and 1 base, there was a span of 4 bases. DNA of the CDR3: TGTGCCAGCAGCGTAGTGGGTAACTATGGCTACACCTTC. Its translation: CASSVVGNYGYTF.